Below are 3 T cell receptor beta chains sequenced from a single sample in a study of Ad26.COV2.S vaccination and SARS-CoV-2 variants. Treatment given: around 19 received Ad26.COV2.S at low or high dose, single or two shots; roughly 5 received placebo; per-sample allocation not given. All samples were drawn on day 63, counting from the first vaccine or placebo injection. TCRdb's copy holds only in-frame clones and misses some; the assay was immunoSEQ multiplex PCR. The data contain 440,000 or so clones, about 90% of them singletons. The source material was peripheral blood, sampled in a trial of Ad26.COV2.S vaccine versus placebo. The receptors here all came from a person between 18 and 65 years old who received the Ad26.COV2.S COVID-19 vaccine or a placebo.

V is TRBV6-1 and J is TRBJ2-7; D is possibly TRBD2 (7 bases). V was cut by 8 bases and J by 3 bases, with 20 bases left in between. The CDR3 extends over 15 amino acids. Germline-derived CDR1 and CDR2 are MNHNS and SASEGT. In DNA form, the CDR3 reads TGTGCCAGCTCCCAGAGCGGGACAATTGTCTACGAGCAGTACTTC. It specifies CASSQSGTIVYEQYF.

The chain links TRBV5-1 to TRBJ1-1, with a possible D match to TRBD1 (6 bases). The CDR3 has 13 residues. V lost 4 bases and J lost 5, with 12 bases in between. Germline CDR1 SGHRS, CDR2 YFSETQ. This CDR3 reads CASSANTGTEAFF. CDR3 sequence (DNA): TGCGCCAGCAGCGCCAATACAGGGACTGAAGCTTTCTTT.

The J gene is TRBJ2-2, the V gene TRBV10-3; TRBD2 aligns across 12 bases. The V gene end was trimmed by 10 bases and the J gene end by 4 bases; junction bases not matched to a gene: 13. The CDR3 runs to 17 residues. In germline, CDR1 is ENHRY, CDR2 SYGVKD. The CDR3 region is CATEGLAGGAGTGELFF. The CDR3 DNA sequence: TGTGCCACCGAAGGGCTAGCGGGAGGGGCGGGCACCGGGGAGCTGTTTTTT.